This T cell receptor (beta chain) stems from a study of early T cells in non-severe SARS-CoV-2 infection. For the study at large: Sequencing input comprised bulk RNA from unsorted whole blood; chain pairing was not available. Regarding the study as a whole: In VDJdb matching, anti-spike CD8 responses were favored while private and CD4 specificities went missing.

A remark on this clonotype: The target antigen is unknown.

The library protocol tagged individual cDNA molecules with unique molecular identifiers. A single record per CDR3 protein comes from TCRdb applying MiXCR to the 5' RACE reads. Of 100,000 to 120,000 distinct CDR3 sequences detected, around 12% appear once; the ten largest clones hold 3.5% to 4%. Deletions cut 3 bases from V and 7 bases from J, with 9 bases between. The CDR3 consists of 12 residues. CDR1 is KGHSH and CDR2 is LQKENI in the germline V gene. Material: whole blood, obtained at baseline. The rearrangement links TRBV18 to TRBJ1-1; D is unclear. The source of this sequence is an adult who was a healthcare worker with PCR-confirmed SARS-CoV-2 infection or an uninfected control (not recorded which). CDR3 in amino acids: CASSPRSDEAFF. The CDR3 DNA reads TGTGCCAGCTCACCGCGATCCGATGAAGCTTTCTTT.